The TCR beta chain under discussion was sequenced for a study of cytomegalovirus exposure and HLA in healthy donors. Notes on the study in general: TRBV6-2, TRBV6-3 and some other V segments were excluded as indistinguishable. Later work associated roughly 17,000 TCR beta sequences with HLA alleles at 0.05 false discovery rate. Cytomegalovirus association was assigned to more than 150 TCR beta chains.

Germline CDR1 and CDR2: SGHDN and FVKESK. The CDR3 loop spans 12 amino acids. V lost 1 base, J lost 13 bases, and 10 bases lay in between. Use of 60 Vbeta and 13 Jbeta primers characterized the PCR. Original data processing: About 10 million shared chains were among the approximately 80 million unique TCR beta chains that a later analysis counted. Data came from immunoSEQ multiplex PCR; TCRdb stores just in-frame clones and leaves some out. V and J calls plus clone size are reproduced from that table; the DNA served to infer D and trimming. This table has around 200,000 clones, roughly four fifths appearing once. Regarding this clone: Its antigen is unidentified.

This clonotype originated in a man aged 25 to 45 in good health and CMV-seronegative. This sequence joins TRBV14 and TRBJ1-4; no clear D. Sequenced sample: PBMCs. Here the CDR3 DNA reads TGTGCCAGCAGCCAAGGGCTTCGGGGACTGTTTTTT. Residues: CASSQGLRGLFF.